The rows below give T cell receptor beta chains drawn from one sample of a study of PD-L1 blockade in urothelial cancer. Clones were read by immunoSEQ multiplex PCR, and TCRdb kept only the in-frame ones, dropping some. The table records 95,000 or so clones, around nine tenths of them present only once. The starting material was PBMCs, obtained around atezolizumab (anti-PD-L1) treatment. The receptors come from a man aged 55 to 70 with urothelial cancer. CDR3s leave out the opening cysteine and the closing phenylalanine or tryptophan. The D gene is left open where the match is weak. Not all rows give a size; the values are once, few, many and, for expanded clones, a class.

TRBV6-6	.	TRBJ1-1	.	ASSYSTVTEAF
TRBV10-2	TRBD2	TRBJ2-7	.	ASCPSGLAGGYEQY
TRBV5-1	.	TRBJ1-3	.	ASSLEGGDTIY
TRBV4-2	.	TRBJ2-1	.	ASSQEDYLYNEQF
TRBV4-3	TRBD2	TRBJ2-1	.	ASSPTSSGNEQF
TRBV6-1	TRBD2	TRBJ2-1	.	ASGSTGGGEQF
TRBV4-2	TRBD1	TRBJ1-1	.	ASSQEGQQHTEAF
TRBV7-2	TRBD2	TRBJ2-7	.	ASSPGLAGGYEQY
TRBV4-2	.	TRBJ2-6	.	ASSQDRETSGANVLT
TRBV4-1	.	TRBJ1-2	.	ASSQAIDTGLGYT
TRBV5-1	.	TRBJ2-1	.	ASSLVGPGNEQF
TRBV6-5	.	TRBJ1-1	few	ASRGGNTEAF
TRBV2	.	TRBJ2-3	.	ASSAERGSSTDTQY
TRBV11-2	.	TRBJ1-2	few	ASSSHQGIGGYT
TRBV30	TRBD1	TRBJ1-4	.	AWMGQGGKLF
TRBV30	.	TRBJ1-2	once	AWRTGLKVYT
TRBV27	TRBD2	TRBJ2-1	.	ASTQPRGLAGRNEQF
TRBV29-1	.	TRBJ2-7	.	SVEVLTDRTGQY
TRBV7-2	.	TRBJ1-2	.	ASSLFSGGTGYT
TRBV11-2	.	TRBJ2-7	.	ASSLTAGDSYEQY
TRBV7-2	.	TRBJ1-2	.	ASSLEGRVGYT
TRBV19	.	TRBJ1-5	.	ATEWGQGNQPQH
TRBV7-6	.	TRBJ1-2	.	ASSPGQIYGYT
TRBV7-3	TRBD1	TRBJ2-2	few	ASSSTGQDTGELF
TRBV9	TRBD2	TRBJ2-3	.	ASSPPGGGSWGPDTQY
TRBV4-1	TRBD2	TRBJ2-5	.	ASSQGGGGKETQY
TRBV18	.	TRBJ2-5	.	ASSPEGGRGTQY
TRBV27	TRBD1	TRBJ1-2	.	ASRENRGDYGYT
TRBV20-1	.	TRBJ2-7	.	SAISGRQY
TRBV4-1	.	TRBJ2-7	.	ASSQGQGFYEQY
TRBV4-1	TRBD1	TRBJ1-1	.	ASSQELGQGTEAF
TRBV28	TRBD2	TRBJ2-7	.	ASSFGLAGGPYEQY
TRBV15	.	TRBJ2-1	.	ATSPHRGDGNEQF
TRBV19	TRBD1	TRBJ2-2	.	ASIRGQGVTGELF
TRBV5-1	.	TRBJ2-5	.	ASSFRLEIAETQY
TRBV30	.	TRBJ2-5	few	AWSGQGGETQY
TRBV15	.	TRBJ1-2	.	ATSSRVSMGYT
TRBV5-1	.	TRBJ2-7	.	ASTSDNSYEQY
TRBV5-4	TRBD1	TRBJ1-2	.	ASSLPGLGGGYT
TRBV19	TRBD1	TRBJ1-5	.	ASSSGQGAGQPQH
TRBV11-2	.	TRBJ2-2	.	ASSFTSPGGELF
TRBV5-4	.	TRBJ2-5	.	ASSLNNQETQY
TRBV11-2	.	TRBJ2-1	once	ASSRSSWSSYNEQF
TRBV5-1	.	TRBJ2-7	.	ASSSKEFAAYEQY
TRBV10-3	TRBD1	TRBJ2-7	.	AISESGGDEQY